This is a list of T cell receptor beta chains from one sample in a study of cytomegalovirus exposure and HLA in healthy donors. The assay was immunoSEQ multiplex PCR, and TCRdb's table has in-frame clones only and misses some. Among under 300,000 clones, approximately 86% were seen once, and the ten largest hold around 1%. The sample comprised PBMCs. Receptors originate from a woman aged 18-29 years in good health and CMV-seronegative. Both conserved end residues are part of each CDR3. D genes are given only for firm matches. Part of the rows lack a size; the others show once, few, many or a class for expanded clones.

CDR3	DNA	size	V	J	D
CASSQGLAGVADTQYF	TGTGCCAGCAGCCAAGGATTAGCGGGAGTAGCAGATACGCAGTATTTT	-	TRBV14	TRBJ2-3	TRBD2
CASRPSVSSFHEQFF	TGTGCCAGCAGACCTAGCGTCTCCTCGTTCCATGAGCAGTTCTTC	once	TRBV2	TRBJ2-1	-
CASSIGSGTGAYEQYF	TGTGCCAGTAGTATTGGGTCCGGGACAGGGGCTTACGAGCAGTACTTC	-	TRBV19	TRBJ2-7	TRBD1
CASSPPWQSNTGELFF	TGTGCCAGCAGCCCGCCGTGGCAATCAAACACCGGGGAGCTGTTTTTT	-	TRBV5-4	TRBJ2-2	-
CASSQAASGRSGDTGELFF	TGTGCCAGCAGCCAAGCGGCTAGCGGGAGATCAGGAGACACCGGGGAGCTGTTTTTT	-	TRBV4-2	TRBJ2-2	TRBD2
CASMGRTNYGYTF	TGTGCCAGTATGGGCAGGACTAACTATGGCTACACCTTC	-	TRBV19	TRBJ1-2	-
CASSIQGEDTQYF	TGTGCCAGCTCAATACAGGGGGAAGATACGCAGTATTTT	-	TRBV18	TRBJ2-3	TRBD1
CASSVTGLGQPQHF	TGTGCCAGCAGCGTTACAGGGTTGGGTCAGCCCCAGCATTTT	few	TRBV5-6	TRBJ1-5	-
CASSYYGTSGSYEQYF	TGTGCCAGCAGTTACTATGGAACTAGCGGGAGCTACGAGCAGTACTTC	-	TRBV6-5	TRBJ2-7	TRBD2
CASSISANSYEQYF	TGTGCCAGTAGTATCTCAGCGAACTCCTACGAGCAGTACTTC	-	TRBV19	TRBJ2-7	-
CASKEGTLERTQHF	TGTGCCAGCAAGGAGGGCACCCTGGAGAGGACCCAGCATTTT	few	TRBV28	TRBJ1-5	-
CASSLVTGDTEAFF	TGTGCCAGCAGCTTAGTCACGGGAGACACTGAAGCTTTCTTT	-	TRBV7-9	TRBJ1-1	-
CSARGGSEKLFF	TGCAGCGCTCGAGGGGGAAGTGAAAAACTGTTTTTT	-	TRBV29-1	TRBJ1-4	-
CASSKTSSGYTF	TGTGCCAGCAGTAAGACATCCTCTGGCTACACCTTC	few	TRBV6-5	TRBJ1-2	-
CASSPGQESYEQYF	TGTGCCAGCAGCCCGGGACAGGAAAGCTACGAGCAGTACTTC	-	TRBV7-9	TRBJ2-7	TRBD1
CASSFGARWTGSYEQYF	TGTGCCAGCAGCTTTGGTGCACGTTGGACAGGATCCTACGAGCAGTACTTC	-	TRBV5-8	TRBJ2-7	TRBD1
CASSQQDYYEQYF	TGTGCCAGCAGTCAACAGGACTACTACGAGCAGTACTTC	-	TRBV28	TRBJ2-7	-
CSASPRRNTEAFF	TGCAGCGCAAGCCCGAGGAGGAACACTGAAGCTTTCTTT	-	TRBV29-1	TRBJ1-1	-
CASSSPLQGRGYTF	TGTGCCAGTTCCTCGCCCCTACAGGGACGAGGCTACACCTTC	-	TRBV19	TRBJ1-2	-
CAISSGQGVDGYTF	TGTGCCATCTCCTCGGGACAGGGGGTGGATGGCTACACCTTC	-	TRBV10-3	TRBJ1-2	TRBD1
CASSIGSRMNTEAFF	TGTGCCAGTAGTATAGGGAGCCGAATGAACACTGAAGCTTTCTTT	-	TRBV19	TRBJ1-1	-
CASSFEGQGDEQYF	TGTGCCAGCAGTTTTGAAGGACAGGGTGACGAGCAGTACTTC	-	TRBV2	TRBJ2-7	TRBD1
CASSPPPRASAKNIQYF	TGTGCCAGCAGCCCCCCCCCGCGGGCATCGGCCAAAAACATTCAGTACTTC	-	TRBV11-3	TRBJ2-4	-
CASSALAGPSTDTQYF	TGTGCCAGCAGTGCACTAGCGGGACCCAGCACAGATACGCAGTATTTT	once	TRBV6-1	TRBJ2-3	TRBD2
CASSLLAGGESDTQYF	TGCGCCAGCAGCTTGCTAGCGGGGGGAGAATCAGATACGCAGTATTTT	-	TRBV5-1	TRBJ2-3	TRBD2
CASSAASGLAGGDQYF	TGTGCCAGCAGCGCTGCCTCGGGACTAGCGGGAGGGGACCAGTACTTC	-	TRBV9	TRBJ2-5	TRBD2
CASSPGHGANEKLFF	TGTGCCAGCAGTCCAGGACATGGGGCTAATGAAAAACTGTTTTTT	-	TRBV2	TRBJ1-4	-
CASSLGGTSGRAADTQYF	TGCGCCAGCAGCTTGGGAGGGACTAGCGGGAGGGCCGCAGATACGCAGTATTTT	once	TRBV5-1	TRBJ2-3	TRBD2
CSVTGQGAFQAADTQYF	TGCAGCGTTACGGGACAGGGGGCGTTCCAAGCGGCAGATACGCAGTATTTT	once	TRBV29-1	TRBJ2-3	TRBD1
CASSRPRDNTEAFF	TGTGCCAGCAGTAGACCCAGGGATAACACTGAAGCTTTCTTT	-	TRBV6-6	TRBJ1-1	-
CASSPEQGQREKLFF	TGTGCCAGCAGCCCGGAACAGGGCCAACGGGAAAAACTGTTTTTT	once	TRBV4-2	TRBJ1-4	-
CASSGGRDGYTF	TGTGCCAGCAGTGGGGGCCGGGATGGCTACACCTTC	-	TRBV28	TRBJ1-2	-
CACKQGGNNSPLHF	TGTGCCTGTAAACAGGGCGGAAATAATTCACCCCTCCACTTT	-	TRBV30	TRBJ1-6	-
CAWETGFAYEQYF	TGTGCCTGGGAAACGGGGTTCGCCTACGAGCAGTACTTC	-	TRBV30	TRBJ2-7	-
CASSQDRAGGPLEQYF	TGCGCCAGCAGCCAAGATAGGGCGGGAGGCCCCCTGGAGCAGTACTTC	-	TRBV4-1	TRBJ2-7	TRBD2
CASSSQGAGGELFF	TGCGCCAGCAGCTCCCAGGGGGCTGGCGGGGAGCTGTTTTTT	-	TRBV5-1	TRBJ2-2	TRBD1
CASSYRGTGLNTEAFF	TGTGCCAGCAGTTACCGAGGGACAGGGTTGAACACTGAAGCTTTCTTT	-	TRBV6-6	TRBJ1-1	TRBD1
CASSLGTEEQFF	TGTGCCAGCAGCCTCGGGACTGAGGAGCAGTTCTTC	few	TRBV4-2	TRBJ2-1	-
CSVDVGAAGREAFF	TGCAGCGTTGACGTGGGAGCCGCGGGGAGAGAAGCTTTCTTT	-	TRBV29-1	TRBJ1-1	-
CASSKAQREGFNEQFF	TGTGCCAGCAGCAAAGCGCAGCGGGAGGGGTTCAATGAGCAGTTCTTC	-	TRBV21-1	TRBJ2-1	-